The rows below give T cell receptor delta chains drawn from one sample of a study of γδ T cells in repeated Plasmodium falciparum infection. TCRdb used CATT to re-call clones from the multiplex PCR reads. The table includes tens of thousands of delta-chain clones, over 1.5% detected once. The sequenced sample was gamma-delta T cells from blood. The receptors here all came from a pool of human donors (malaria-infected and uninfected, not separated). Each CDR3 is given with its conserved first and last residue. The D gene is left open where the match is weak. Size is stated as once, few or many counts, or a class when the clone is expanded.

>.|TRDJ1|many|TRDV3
CAFTSDGGRLPWGVSYTDKLIF
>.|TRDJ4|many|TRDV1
CALGDPRPTRPLIF
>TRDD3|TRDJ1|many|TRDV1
CALGDNSYGGYRRTDKLIF
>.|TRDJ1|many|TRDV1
CALGELRLAAVDFLPPSWGTYTDKLIF
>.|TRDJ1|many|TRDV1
CALGGLEHLVYTDKLIF
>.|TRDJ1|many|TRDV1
CALGELYSRVYPDKLIF
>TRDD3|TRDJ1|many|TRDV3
CAFQFLPGSYWGIGDKLIF
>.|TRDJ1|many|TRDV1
CALGPWSYPLLGNGDKLIF
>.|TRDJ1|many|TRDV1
CALGAESFLLGGIRGTDKLIF
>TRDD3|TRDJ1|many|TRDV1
CALGELPYWGYNKLIF
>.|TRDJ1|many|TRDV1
CALGESTEQATSYPHWYMGTDKLIF
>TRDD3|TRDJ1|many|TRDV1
CALGESIRGIPLTITDKLIF
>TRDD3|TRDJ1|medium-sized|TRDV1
CALGDLPILGDRDKLIF